The present TCR beta chain was sequenced within a study of T cells of healthy individuals. This clonotype was seen many times. TCRdb reprocessed the 5' RACE reads with MiXCR, giving one entry per CDR3 protein. The table records about 60,000 distinct CDR3 sequences, 15% to 20% of them present only once. Germline V gene data show CDR1 as MNHEY and CDR2 as SVGAGI. V was pared by 7 bases and J by 1 base, with 13 bases between. CDR3 length equals 14 residues. This TCR was recovered from a human donor in good health. This chain links TRBV6-5 with TRBJ1-1, with D possibly TRBD1 on 6 matching bases. The CDR3 sequence is CASMKGGWNTEAFF. The CDR3 coding sequence is TGTGCCAGCATGAAGGGGGGATGGAACACTGAAGCTTTCTTT.